This TCR beta chain was identified during a study of prognosis after radiotherapy for stage I lung cancer. This CDR3 has 14 residues. After removal of 1 base from V and 7 bases from J, the junction contained 6 bases not matched to a gene. Per the germline V gene, CDR1 is LGHDT and CDR2 is YNNKEL (reference sequence). The TCR beta CDR3 region was amplified from genomic DNA, with two rounds of multiplex PCR being used for the amplification. It was primers specific to each TRBV and TRBJ gene that first-round PCR used. TCRdb re-analysed the multiplex PCR reads in MiXCR, keeping a single row per CDR3 protein. The sample holds approximately 25,000 distinct CDR3 sequences, roughly 40% seen once. At least ten counts were recorded for this clonotype.

This TCR derives from a donor over 45 with non-small cell lung cancer. The specimen comprised PBMCs, sampled before or after stereotactic body radiation therapy (not recorded which). V and J are TRBV3-1 and TRBJ1-2; 7 bases align to TRBD1. CDR3 coding DNA: TGTGCCAGCAGCCAAGGACAGGGTTACAGTGGCTACACCTTC. The encoded protein is CASSQGQGYSGYTF.